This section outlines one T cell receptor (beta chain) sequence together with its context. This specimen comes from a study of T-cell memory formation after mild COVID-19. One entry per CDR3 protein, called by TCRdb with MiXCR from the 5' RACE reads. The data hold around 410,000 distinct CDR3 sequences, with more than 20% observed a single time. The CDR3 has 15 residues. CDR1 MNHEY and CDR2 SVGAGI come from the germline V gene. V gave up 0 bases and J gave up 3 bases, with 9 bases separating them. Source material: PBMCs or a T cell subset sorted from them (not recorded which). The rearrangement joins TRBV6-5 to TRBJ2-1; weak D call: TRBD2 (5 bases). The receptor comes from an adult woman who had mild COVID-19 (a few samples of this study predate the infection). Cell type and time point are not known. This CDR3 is CASSYSGGNYNEQFF. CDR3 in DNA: TGTGCCAGCAGTTACTCCGGAGGCAACTACAATGAGCAGTTCTTC.